One and the same sample provided the 10 T cell receptor beta chains below, sequenced in a study of blood T cells in healthy people across ages. Primed by a sample-barcoded 5' primer and a J-beta primer mix, a second PCR proceeded for about 6 to 11 cycles. TCRdb processed the 5' RACE reads anew with MiXCR; each CDR3 protein has one entry. The repertoire has 1.5 million or so distinct CDR3 sequences, approximately 38% of them found once; the top ten carry 6.5% to 10%. Sequenced sample: blood. These receptors were taken from a woman between 18 and 30 years old in good health.

V is TRBV29-1 and J is TRBJ1-1; no reliable D call. CDR1 SQVTM and CDR2 ANQGSEA come from the germline V gene. V lost 0 bases and J lost 1, with 9 bases in between. The CDR3 covers 14 residues. CDR3 sequence (DNA): TGCAGCGTTGAAGATCAGGACTGGAACACTGAAGCTTTCTTT. This translates into CSVEDQDWNTEAFF.

Only one count was recorded for this clonotype. This chain connects TRBV5-1 to TRBJ1-2; the D is unclear. This CDR3 is built from 15 residues. Trimming cost V 3 bases and J 1 base, with 13 bases left between them. CDR1 is SGHRS, CDR2 YFSETQ, per germline. This chain's CDR3 is CASSWVEDYNYGYTF. The CDR3 coding sequence is TGCGCCAGCAGCTGGGTTGAGGATTATAACTATGGCTACACCTTC.

V usage is TRBV28 and J usage is TRBJ1-2, with a tentative D call TRBD1 (6 bases). V was trimmed by 6 bases and J by 4 bases, leaving 18 bases between them. The germline CDR1 and CDR2 sequences are MDHEN and SYDVKM. CDR3 length: 15 residues. CDR3 in amino acids: CASSLAGEMRYGYTF. DNA of the CDR3: TGTGCCAGCAGCTTAGCAGGGGAAATGCGCTATGGCTACACCTTC.

This clonotype was seen repeatedly, ten times or more. The gene calls are TRBV4-1 and TRBJ2-7; TRBD1 might be the D (6 bases). Germline lookup yields CDR1 MGHRA and CDR2 YSYEKL. CDR3 length equals 13 residues. V was cut by 2 bases and J by 6 bases, with 11 bases left in between. In DNA form, the CDR3 reads TGCGCCAGCAGCCAACCACAGGGATCCGAGCAGTACTTC. This codes for CASSQPQGSEQYF.

The chain joins TRBV5-1 to TRBJ2-1, with 9 bases aligning to TRBD2. CDR1 and CDR2 from the germline V gene are SGHRS and YFSETQ. The trim removed 6 bases at V and 0 bases at J, leaving 10 bases unmatched. This CDR3 region has 17 residues. CDR3 protein: CASMVAGAMASYNEQFF. The DNA of the CDR3 is TGCGCCAGCATGGTAGCGGGAGCGATGGCCTCCTACAATGAGCAGTTCTTC.

Worth noting for this clonotype: The junction departs from germline at one end; a sequencing error may be responsible. The CDR3: CASSLGNERFF. CDR3 nucleotide sequence: TGTGCCAGCAGCTTGGGGAATGAGCGGTTCTTC. The V and J genes are TRBV5-8 and TRBJ2-1, with D hard to call. This CDR3 region has 11 residues. Germline CDR1 and CDR2: SGHTS and YDEGEE.

This clonotype showed up just a few times. J is TRBJ1-2 and V is TRBV20-1; 8 bases are a match to TRBD1. There are 14 residues in the CDR3. Trimming removed 0 bases from V and 4 bases from J; junction bases left unmatched: 4. Germline loops: CDR1 DFQATT, CDR2 SNEGSKA (reference sequence). The CDR3 loop reads CSARDRGLRYGYTF. Written as DNA, the CDR3 is TGCAGTGCTAGAGACAGGGGGCTGCGCTATGGCTACACCTTC.

The chain employs TRBV20-1 and TRBJ2-1; 8 bases align to TRBD1. The germline CDR1 and CDR2 sequences are DFQATT and SNEGSKA (reference sequence). This CDR3 has 13 amino acids. The V segment lost 3 bases and the J segment 9 bases; nucleotides outside the gene matches: 7. The CDR3 bases are TGCAGTGCTAGCGGACAGGGTTTGGGTGAGCAGTTCTTC. Protein: CSASGQGLGEQFF.

This clonotype was counted a few times. The V call is TRBV20-1, the J call TRBJ2-1; TRBD2 is a possible D gene (6 bases). There are 14 residues in the CDR3. The V gene's germline CDR1 is DFQATT and CDR2 SNEGSKA (reference sequence). The ends were cut back, 3 bases at V and 5 bases at J, with 14 bases in the middle. Here the CDR3 DNA reads TGCAGTGCTAGTTTCGGGGGAATAGACAATGAGCAGTTCTTC. Amino acid sequence: CSASFGGIDNEQFF.

The chain joins TRBV20-1 to TRBJ2-1; D is undetermined. The CDR3 length is 12 residues. The V end lost 3 bases, the J end lost 5 bases, and 8 bases lay between the germline ends. Per germline, CDR1 DFQATT and CDR2 SNEGSKA (reference sequence). The CDR3 DNA reads TGCAGTGCTAGGGCCGTCCACAATGAGCAGTTCTTC. Translated, it gives CSARAVHNEQFF.